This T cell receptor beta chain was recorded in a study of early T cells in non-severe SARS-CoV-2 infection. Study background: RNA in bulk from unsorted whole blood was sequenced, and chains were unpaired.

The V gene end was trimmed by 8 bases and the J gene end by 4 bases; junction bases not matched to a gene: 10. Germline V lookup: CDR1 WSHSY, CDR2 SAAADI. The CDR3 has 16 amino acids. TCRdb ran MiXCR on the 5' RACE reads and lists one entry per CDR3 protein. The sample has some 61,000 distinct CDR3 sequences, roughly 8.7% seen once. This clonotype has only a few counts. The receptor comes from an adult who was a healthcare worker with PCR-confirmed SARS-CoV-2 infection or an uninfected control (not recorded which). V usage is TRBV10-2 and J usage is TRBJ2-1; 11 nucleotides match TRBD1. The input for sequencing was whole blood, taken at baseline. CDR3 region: CASSRRGTGGYNEQFF. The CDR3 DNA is TGCGCCAGCTCGAGGCGCGGGACAGGGGGTTACAATGAGCAGTTCTTC.